A single sample is the source of the 25 T cell receptor delta chains below, sequenced in a study of gamma-delta T cells after stem cell transplantation. TCRdb re-called clones from the RT-PCR reads via CATT. The sample includes over a thousand delta-chain clones, about 2.3% of them seen just once. What was sequenced was gamma-delta T cells. The receptors shown here come from a human donor. It is not recorded whose cells these are; they may come from a transplant donor.

Note on this clone: The protein in TCRdb stems from a much larger clone and differs at residue 3 from this DNA's translation, likely a read error; here the protein is translated from the DNA. The chain employs TRDV2 and TRDJ1; 12 bases align to TRDD3. The CDR3 length is 16 residues. The germline CDR1 and CDR2 sequences are GEAIGNYY and EKD. The CDR3 DNA follows: TGTGCCCGTGACCTACTGGGGGATACCGCCACCGATAAACTCATCTTT. Amino acid sequence: CARDLLGDTATDKLIF.

The sample holds a few counts of this clone. With a far larger clone one base away, a read error is the likely cause. Different DNA sequences within this sample yield the same CDR3. The J gene is TRDJ1, the V gene TRDV2, with 9 bases lining up with TRDD3. CDR1 GEAIGNYY and CDR2 EKD come from the germline V gene. This CDR3 comprises 21 residues. In nucleotides, the CDR3 is TGTGCCTGTGACACCGTCATCCTGGGGGATCTATCGCTTCGCTACACCGATAAACTCATCTTC. It codes for CACDTVILGDLSLRYTDKLIF.

About this clone: This DNA's translation differs at residue 13 from TCRdb's protein, which comes from a much larger clone; a read error is likely, and the protein shown is translated from the DNA. The chain carries TRDV2 and TRDJ4; 7 nucleotides line up with TRDD3. This CDR3 contains 16 residues. CDR1 GEAIGNYY and CDR2 EKD come from the germline V gene. In DNA, the CDR3 is TGTGCCTGTGACACGCTGGTGGGGGACGAAACCAGACACCTGATCTTT. This sequence encodes CACDTLVGDETRHLIF.

This clone was found a few times. This likely stems from a read error, as it lies one base from a far larger clone. The chain employs TRDV2 and TRDJ3, with D possibly matching TRDD3 (6 bases). Germline values: CDR1 GEAIGNYY, CDR2 EKD. The CDR3 covers 20 residues. As DNA, the CDR3 is TGTGCCCGTGACCGAACTTCCGGGGGACTGAGCTCCTGGGACACCCGACAGATGTTTTTC. It is translated as CARDRTSGGLSSWDTRQMFF.

Turning to this clone: This is likely an artifact of a read error, given a far larger clone one base away. Different DNA sequences within this sample yield the same CDR3. CDR3 in DNA: TGCGCCTGTGACCCACTTCAGTTGTCGGATAAACTCATCTTT. It is translated as CACDPLQLSDKLIF. The rearrangement uses TRDV2 and TRDJ1; D is unclear. This CDR3 has 14 residues. Germline loops: CDR1 GEAIGNYY, CDR2 EKD.

Comments on this clone: The TCRdb protein comes from a much larger clone and disagrees with this DNA's translation at residue 12, likely due to a read error; the protein given here is derived from the DNA. The chain links TRDV2 to TRDJ1, with 11 bases aligning to TRDD3. CDR3 length: 17 amino acids. After removal of 2 bases from V and 3 bases from J, the junction contained 10 bases not matched to a gene. The V gene's germline CDR1 is GEAIGNYY and CDR2 EKD. DNA for the CDR3: TGTGCCTGTGACATCCTGGGGGATACCCAGTACGCCGATAAACTCATCTTT. Protein: CACDILGDTQYADKLIF.

Note on this clone: The translation of this DNA and the TCRdb protein of a much larger clone differ at residue 4, probably owing to a read error; the protein shown here is translated from the DNA. The rearrangement joins TRDV2 to TRDJ1; TRDD3 agrees at 12 bases. CDR1 GEAIGNYY and CDR2 EKD come from the germline V gene. The CDR3 is made up of 16 amino acids. The chain's CDR3 is CACNTLGDTNIDKLIF. The CDR3 DNA reads as TGTGCCTGTAACACTCTGGGGGATACGAACATCGATAAACTCATCTTT.

In its sample, this clone was seen a few times. A read error is likely here: a far larger clone is one base away. In the same sample, other DNA sequences code for this CDR3. The chain joins TRDV2 to TRDJ1; TRDD3 aligns across 11 bases. The CDR3 has 17 amino acids. Germline values: CDR1 GEAIGNYY, CDR2 EKD. The CDR3 DNA sequence: TGTGCCTGTGACGCATTGGGGGATACGGTCGGCACCGATAAGCTCATCTTT. It is translated as CACDALGDTVGTDKLIF.

The CDR3 protein is CACDTIHLHGGGVYTDKLIF. The CDR3 coding sequence is TGTGCCTGTGACACAATCCACCTCCATGGGGGAGGGGTATACACCGATAAACTCATCTTT. The V and J genes are TRDV2 and TRDJ1, with 7 bases that match TRDD3. V gave up 1 base and J gave up 0 bases; unmatched junction bases: 19. The germline CDR1 and CDR2 sequences are GEAIGNYY and EKD. The CDR3 has 20 residues.

This clone was observed a handful of times. The translation of this DNA and the TCRdb protein of a much larger clone differ at residue 10, probably owing to a read error; the protein shown here is translated from the DNA. The V gene is TRDV2, the J gene TRDJ1, with 11 bases lining up with TRDD3. This CDR3 is 19 amino acids long. The germline gives CDR1 GEAIGNYY, CDR2 EKD. V was clipped by 3 bases and J by 1 base; unmatched bases: 15. CDR3 in amino acids: CACDSLLGDNRGSTDKLIF. For the CDR3, the DNA is TGTGCCTGTGACTCTCTACTGGGGGATAACAGGGGGTCCACCGATAAACTCATCTTT.

Regarding this clone: The protein recorded in TCRdb matches a much larger clone and deviates from this DNA's translation at residue 11, suggesting a read error; the protein here is obtained by translating the DNA. The rearrangement joins TRDV2 to TRDJ1; a weak D match, TRDD3 (6 bases). The CDR3 has 19 residues. Germline assignment: CDR1 GEAIGNYY and CDR2 EKD. The ends were cut back, 0 bases at V and 0 bases at J, with 22 bases in the middle. The DNA for the CDR3 is TGTGCCTGTGACACCGTAAGGTGGGCTGGGGCGACCTACACCGATAAACTCATCTTT. This codes for CACDTVRWAGATYTDKLIF.

Relative to its sample, this clone is hyperexpanded (1% or more). The identical CDR3 is also encoded by other nucleotide sequences in the sample. This chain joins TRDV2 and TRDJ1, with a possible D match to TRDD3 (6 bases). With 0 bases removed from V and 9 bases from J, the gap between germline ends came to 19 bases. Germline V gene data show CDR1 as GEAIGNYY and CDR2 as EKD. The CDR3 has 15 amino acids. CDR3 protein: CACDTLGTLPGELIF. The CDR3 DNA reads as TGTGCCTGTGACACCTTGGGGACCCTACCTGGGGAACTCATCTTT.

This clone came up a few times. A far larger clone is a single base away, which makes a read error likely. This sample also contains other DNA sequences that code for the same CDR3. V usage is TRDV2 and J usage is TRDJ1; 8 bases line up with TRDD3. J gave up 1 base and V 3 bases, and 18 bases lay outside the gene matches. Looked up from germline, CDR1 is GEAIGNYY and CDR2 is EKD. The CDR3 is 19 residues long. The CDR3: CACDSLLGDTRGSTDKLIF. The CDR3 DNA follows: TGTGCCTGTGACTCTCTACTTGGGGATACCAGGGGGTCCACCGATAAACTCATCTTT.

The rearrangement joins TRDV2 to TRDJ3; 12 nucleotides match TRDD3. The ends lost 0 bases at V and 3 bases at J; junction bases unmatched: 14. The length of the CDR3 is 22 residues. The germline CDR1 and CDR2 sequences are GEAIGNYY and EKD. CDR3 residues: CACDTVGGTGGYPDWDTRQMFF. CDR3 nucleotides: TGTGCCTGTGACACCGTAGGGGGTACTGGGGGATACCCGGACTGGGACACCCGACAGATGTTTTTC.

The sample holds a few counts of this clone. A read error is the likely source, as a far larger clone sits one nucleotide away. The chain links TRDV2 to TRDJ3; TRDD3 agrees at 13 bases. Germline V gene lookup returns CDR1 GEAIGNYY and CDR2 EKD. The CDR3 consists of 20 residues. The CDR3: CACDTATGGYATWGTRQMFF. The DNA of the CDR3 is TGTGCCTGTGACACCGCAACTGGGGGATACGCGACCTGGGGCACCCGACAGATGTTTTTC.

To note about this clone: TCRdb's entry gives the protein of a much larger clone, which mismatches this DNA's translation at residue 13, likely from a read error; the protein reported here is translated from the DNA. The rearrangement uses TRDV2 and TRDJ1; 10 bases fit TRDD3. Germline CDR1 reads GEAIGNYY; CDR2 reads EKD. The CDR3 has 15 amino acids. The CDR3 region has the DNA TGTGCCTGTGACCTACTGGGGGATGACACCGATAAACCCATCTTT. Translating gives CACDLLGDDTDKPIF.

There are a few counts of this clone. The chain links TRDV2 to TRDJ3; possibly TRDD3 for D (5 bases). V lost 0 bases and J lost 0, with 17 bases in between. Per germline, CDR1 GEAIGNYY and CDR2 EKD. This CDR3 is 20 amino acids long. The CDR3 bases are TGTGCCTGTGACACCGCAGGGACGGGGAACGGCTCCTGGGACACCCGACAGATGTTTTTC. Translating it yields CACDTAGTGNGSWDTRQMFF.

This clone was counted between two and nine times. For this DNA, TCRdb reports the protein of a much larger clone, which diverges at residue 9, most likely from a read error; the protein presented here is translated directly from the DNA. V gene TRDV2 combines with J gene TRDJ1; TRDD3 is a possible D gene (6 bases). The CDR3 length is 15 residues. The ends were cut back, 0 bases at V and 0 bases at J, with 10 bases in the middle. Germline CDR1 is GEAIGNYY and CDR2 is EKD. The CDR3 here is CACDTVGGHTDKLIF. CDR3 coding DNA: TGTGCCTGTGACACCGTGGGGGGCCACACCGATAAACTCATCTTT.

Concerning this clone itself: A read error is the likely source, as a far larger clone sits one nucleotide away. The chain links TRDV2 to TRDJ3; TRDD3 matches 10 bases. CDR1 GEAIGNYY and CDR2 EKD come from the germline V gene. Trimming took 0 bases from V and 3 from J; bases not matched to a gene: 7. The CDR3 has 19 residues. The CDR3: CACDTVGGYPDWDTRQMFF. CDR3 nucleotide sequence: TGTGCCTGTGACACCGTTGGGGGATACCCGGACTGGGACACCCGACAGATGTTTTTC.

On this clone itself: A read error is the likely source, as a far larger clone sits one nucleotide away. This chain links TRDV2 with TRDJ2; unclear D gene. With 3 bases removed from V and 3 bases from J, the gap between germline ends came to 31 bases. CDR3 length: 21 residues. Germline CDR1 is GEAIGNYY and CDR2 is EKD. The chain's CDR3 is CACDGVGLPIRPPALTAQLFF. CDR3 bases: TGTGCCTGTGACGGCGTAGGGCTCCCTATTCGTCCCCCCGCCCTGACAGCACAACTCTTCTTT.

A note on this clone: The protein in TCRdb stems from a much larger clone and differs at residue 10 from this DNA's translation, likely a read error; here the protein is translated from the DNA. The chain is built from TRDV2 and TRDJ1, with D tentatively TRDD3 (6 bases). CDR3 length equals 19 residues. Germline lookup yields CDR1 GEAIGNYY and CDR2 EKD. Trimming shortened V by 0 bases and J by 2 bases, and 24 bases separated the two germline ends. CDR3 residues: CACDTVGLGNTRRTDKLIF. CDR3 DNA sequence: TGTGCCTGTGACACCGTGGGGCTGGGGAATACGCGTCGTACCGATAAACTCATCTTT.

A word on this clone: This DNA's translation and the protein TCRdb lists, from a much larger clone, do not match at residue 9, likely due to a read error; the protein shown is translated from the DNA. The chain employs TRDV2 and TRDJ1; a weak D match, TRDD3 (6 bases). The germline CDR1 and CDR2 sequences are GEAIGNYY and EKD. The germline V and J ends were trimmed by 3 bases and 8 bases, with 18 bases remaining between them. This CDR3 is 14 amino acids long. The CDR3 sequence: CACDPLRGEKKLIF. For the CDR3, the DNA is TGTGCCTGTGACCCGTTACGGGGGGAGAAAAAACTCATCTTT.

With regard to this clone: The protein in TCRdb stems from a much larger clone and differs at residue 16 from this DNA's translation, likely a read error; here the protein is translated from the DNA. The rearrangement uses TRDV2 and TRDJ1, with 9 bases fitting TRDD3. CDR1 and CDR2 (germline): GEAIGNYY, EKD. The CDR3 spans 19 residues. The CDR3 coding sequence is TGTGCCTGTGACGCTCTGGGGGATCGAGGCCCTGCGTACACCGATATACTCATCTTT. It codes for CACDALGDRGPAYTDILIF.

This clone showed up just a few times. A read error likely explains why the TCRdb protein, taken from a much larger clone, differs from this DNA's translation at residue 4; the protein shown is translated from the DNA. This chain uses TRDV2 with TRDJ1; 12 bases are shared with TRDD3. Germline CDR1 is GEAIGNYY and CDR2 is EKD. This CDR3 region has 18 residues. J was trimmed by 0 bases and V by 5 bases; bases with no gene match: 12. CDR3 protein: CACAYVAGGYGDTDKLIF. In nucleotides, the CDR3 is TGTGCCTGTGCCTATGTGGCTGGGGGATACGGGGACACCGATAAACTCATCTTT.

To note about this clone: It differs at one base from a far larger clone, so likely a read error. This CDR3 is also generated by other DNA sequences in the sample. The rearrangement joins TRDV2 to TRDJ1, with D possibly TRDD3 on 6 matching bases. Trimming took off 3 bases at V and 0 bases at J, with 13 bases between the two ends. This CDR3 is built from 15 residues. CDR1 GEAIGNYY and CDR2 EKD come from the germline V gene. The CDR3 protein is CACDLLGDDTDKLIF. The CDR3 coding sequence is TGTGCCTGTGACCTACTTGGGGATGACACCGATAAACTCATCTTT.